Listed below are T cell receptor beta chains from one sample, sequenced in a study of shared clonotypes between healthy human individuals. The repertoire was sequenced with immunoSEQ multiplex PCR; TCRdb's copy has only in-frame clones and lacks some. The table has some 2.4 million clones, more than 85% seen once. Sequences were obtained from naive CD4+ T cells from PBMCs. The receptors were gathered from a man aged 18 to 29 in good health. Some clones in this sample may be carry-over from other donors' samples. The CDR3 runs from the conserved cysteine through the conserved F or W. The D gene is left open where the match is weak. Expanded clones get a size class; other rows say once, few or many, or leave the size out.

size	length	V	J	D	CDR3	DNA
-	13	TRBV7-8	TRBJ1-4	-	CASSRRLNEKLFF	TGTGCCAGCAGTCGACGGTTAAATGAAAAACTGTTTTTT
-	12	TRBV6-5	TRBJ2-1	-	CASSYDHNEQFF	TGTGCCAGCAGTTACGACCACAATGAGCAGTTCTTC
-	16	TRBV11-2	TRBJ2-1	TRBD2	CASSPLGSGAYNEQFF	TGTGCCAGCAGCCCCCTAGGTAGCGGGGCCTACAATGAGCAGTTCTTC
-	13	TRBV7-6	TRBJ2-5	-	CASSLSYQETQYF	TGTGCCAGCAGCTTGTCGTACCAAGAGACCCAGTACTTC
-	14	TRBV7-3	TRBJ2-2	-	CASSSGGPTGELFF	TGTGCCAGCAGCTCTGGAGGGCCAACCGGGGAGCTGTTTTTT
once	14	TRBV29-1	TRBJ1-2	TRBD1	CSGGRTGSSYGYTF	TGCAGCGGAGGGCGGACAGGGAGTAGCTATGGCTACACCTTC
-	14	TRBV6-6	TRBJ2-5	-	CASSIPGSSETQYF	TGTGCCAGCAGTATACCAGGGTCCTCAGAGACCCAGTACTTC
-	17	TRBV19	TRBJ2-6	-	CASKQEPYFSGANVLTF	TGTGCCAGTAAACAGGAGCCCTATTTCTCTGGGGCCAACGTCCTGACTTTC
-	14	TRBV5-4	TRBJ2-7	TRBD2	CASSFGGKYYEQYF	TGTGCCAGCAGCTTCGGGGGGAAGTACTACGAGCAGTACTTC
once	14	TRBV19	TRBJ2-2	-	CASRNGGSTGELFF	TGTGCCAGTAGAAACGGGGGTTCCACCGGGGAGCTGTTTTTT